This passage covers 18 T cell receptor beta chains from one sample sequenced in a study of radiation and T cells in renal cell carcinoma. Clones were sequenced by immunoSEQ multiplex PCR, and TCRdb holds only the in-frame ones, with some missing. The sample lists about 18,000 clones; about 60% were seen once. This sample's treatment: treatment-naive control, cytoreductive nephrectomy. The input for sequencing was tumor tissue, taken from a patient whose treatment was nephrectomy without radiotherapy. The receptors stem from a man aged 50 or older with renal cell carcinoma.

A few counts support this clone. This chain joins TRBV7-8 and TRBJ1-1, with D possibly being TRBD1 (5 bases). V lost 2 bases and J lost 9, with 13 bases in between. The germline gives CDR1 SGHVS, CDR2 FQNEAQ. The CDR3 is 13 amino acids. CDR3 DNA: TGTGCCAGCAGCTTACTAAGGGACGGTAAAGCTTTCTTT. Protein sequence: CASSLLRDGKAFF.

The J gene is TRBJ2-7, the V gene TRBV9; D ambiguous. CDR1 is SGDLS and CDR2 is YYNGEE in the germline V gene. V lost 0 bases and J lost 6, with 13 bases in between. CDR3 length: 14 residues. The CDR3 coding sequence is TGTGCCAGCAGCGTAGAGCCGTGGTCTTCCGAGCAGTACTTC. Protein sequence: CASSVEPWSSEQYF.

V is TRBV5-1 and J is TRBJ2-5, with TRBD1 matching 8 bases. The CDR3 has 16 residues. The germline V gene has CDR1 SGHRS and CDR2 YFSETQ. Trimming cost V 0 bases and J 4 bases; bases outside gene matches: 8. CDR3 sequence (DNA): TGCGCCAGCAGCTTGGTTTTTCCAGGGGGCGTAGAGACCCAGTACTTC. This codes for CASSLVFPGGVETQYF.

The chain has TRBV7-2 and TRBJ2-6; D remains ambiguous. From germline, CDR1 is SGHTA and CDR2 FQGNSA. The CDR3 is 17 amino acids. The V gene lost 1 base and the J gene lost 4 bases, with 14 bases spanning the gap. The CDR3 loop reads CASSLVWGNDGANVLTF. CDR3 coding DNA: TGTGCCAGCAGCTTAGTTTGGGGAAATGACGGGGCCAACGTCCTGACTTTC.

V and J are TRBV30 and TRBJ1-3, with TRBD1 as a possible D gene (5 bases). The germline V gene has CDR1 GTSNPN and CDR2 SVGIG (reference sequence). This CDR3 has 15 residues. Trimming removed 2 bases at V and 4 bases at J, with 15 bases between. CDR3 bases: TGTGCCTGGAGTCCCCGTAGGGCAGGGGGAAACACCATATATTTT. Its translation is CAWSPRRAGGNTIYF.

As DNA, the CDR3 is TGTGCCAGCAGCAGAGGGACAGGGGGTCAGCCCCAGCATTTT. This codes for CASSRGTGGQPQHF. The rearrangement links TRBV7-8 to TRBJ1-5; 11 nucleotides line up with TRBD1. Trimming at V came to 5 bases and at J to 6 bases, leaving 3 bases not matched to a gene. This CDR3 region has 14 residues. The germline V gene encodes CDR1 SGHVS and CDR2 FQNEAQ.

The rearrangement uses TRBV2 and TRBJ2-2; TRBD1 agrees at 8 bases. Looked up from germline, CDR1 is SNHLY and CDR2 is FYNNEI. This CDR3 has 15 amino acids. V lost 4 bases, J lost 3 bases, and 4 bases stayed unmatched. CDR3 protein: CASSGRTGHTGELFF. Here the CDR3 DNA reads TGTGCCAGCAGTGGGAGGACAGGGCACACCGGGGAGCTGTTTTTT.

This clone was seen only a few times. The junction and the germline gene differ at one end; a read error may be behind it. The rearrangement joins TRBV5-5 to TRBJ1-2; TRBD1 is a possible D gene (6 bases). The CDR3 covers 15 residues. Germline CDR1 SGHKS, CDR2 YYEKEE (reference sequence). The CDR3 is CASSQDGGGTYGYTF. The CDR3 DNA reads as TGCGCCAGCAGCCAAGATGGGGGCGGAACCTATGGCTACACCTTC.

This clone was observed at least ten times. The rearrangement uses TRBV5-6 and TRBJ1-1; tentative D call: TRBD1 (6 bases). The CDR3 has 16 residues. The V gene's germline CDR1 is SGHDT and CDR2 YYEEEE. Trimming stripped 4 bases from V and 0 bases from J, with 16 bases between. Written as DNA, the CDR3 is TGTGCCAGCAGCAGTACAGGGTTGAGCATGAACACTGAAGCTTTCTTT. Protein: CASSSTGLSMNTEAFF.

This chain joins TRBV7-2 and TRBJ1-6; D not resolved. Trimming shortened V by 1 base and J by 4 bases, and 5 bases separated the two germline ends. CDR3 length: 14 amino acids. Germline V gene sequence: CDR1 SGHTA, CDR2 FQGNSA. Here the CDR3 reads CASSLDGYNSPLHF. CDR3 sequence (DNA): TGTGCCAGCAGCTTAGACGGTTATAATTCACCCCTCCACTTT.

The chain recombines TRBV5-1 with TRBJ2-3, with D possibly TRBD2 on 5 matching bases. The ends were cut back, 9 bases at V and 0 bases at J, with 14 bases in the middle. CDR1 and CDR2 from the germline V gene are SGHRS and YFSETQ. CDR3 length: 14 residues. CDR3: CATRGSTSTDTQYF. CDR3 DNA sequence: TGCGCCACCCGCGGGTCCACTAGCACAGATACGCAGTATTTT.

The chain's CDR3 is CASRAEEYTDTQYF. The CDR3 DNA sequence: TGTGCCAGCAGGGCCGAAGAATACACAGATACGCAGTATTTT. The rearrangement links TRBV19 to TRBJ2-3, with D possibly matching TRBD1 (5 bases). The germline gives CDR1 LNHDA, CDR2 SQIVND (reference sequence). Trimming shortened V by 9 bases and J by 2 bases, and 15 bases separated the two germline ends. CDR3 length: 14 amino acids.

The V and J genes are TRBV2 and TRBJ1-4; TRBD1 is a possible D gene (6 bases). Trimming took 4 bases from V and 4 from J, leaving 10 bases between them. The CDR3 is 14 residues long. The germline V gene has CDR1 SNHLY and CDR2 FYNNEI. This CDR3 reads CASSGTAFNEKLFF. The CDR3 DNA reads TGTGCCAGCAGTGGGACAGCCTTTAATGAAAAACTGTTTTTT.

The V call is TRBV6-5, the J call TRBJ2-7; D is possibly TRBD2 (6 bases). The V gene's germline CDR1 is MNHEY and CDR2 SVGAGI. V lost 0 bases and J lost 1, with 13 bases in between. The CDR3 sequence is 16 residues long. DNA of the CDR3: TGTGCCAGCAGTTACTCCGCCCCTAGCGAATCCTACGAGCAGTACTTC. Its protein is CASSYSAPSESYEQYF.

The CDR3 spells CASSIGGTFHRELFF. The CDR3 DNA reads as TGTGCCAGTAGTATAGGAGGAACTTTCCACCGGGAGCTGTTTTTT. The chain combines TRBV19 with TRBJ2-2; no firm D call. The CDR3 is made up of 15 amino acids. CDR1 is LNHDA, CDR2 SQIVND, per germline (reference sequence). Trimming cost V 1 base and J 9 bases, with 15 bases left between them.

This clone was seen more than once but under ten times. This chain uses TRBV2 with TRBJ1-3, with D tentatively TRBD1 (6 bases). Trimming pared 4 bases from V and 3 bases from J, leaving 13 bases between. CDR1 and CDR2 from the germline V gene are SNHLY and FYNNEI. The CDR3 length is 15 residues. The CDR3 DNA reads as TGTGCCAGCAGTGCTTCACAGGGATATGGAAACACCATATATTTT. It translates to CASSASQGYGNTIYF.

This CDR3 is CASSGGLNYGYTF. The CDR3 DNA sequence: TGTGCCAGTAGTGGGGGGCTCAACTATGGCTACACCTTC. The V and J genes are TRBV19 and TRBJ1-2, with D possibly being TRBD1 (6 bases). Between the trimmed V and J ends, which lost 5 bases and 2 bases, there was a span of 9 bases. Germline CDR1 reads LNHDA; CDR2 reads SQIVND (reference sequence). There are 13 residues in the CDR3.

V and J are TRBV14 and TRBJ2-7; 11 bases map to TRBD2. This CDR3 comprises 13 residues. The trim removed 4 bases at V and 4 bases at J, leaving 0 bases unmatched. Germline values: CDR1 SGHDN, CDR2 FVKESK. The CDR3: CASSRLAGYEQYF. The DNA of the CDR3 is TGTGCCAGCAGCCGACTAGCGGGGTACGAGCAGTACTTC.